The 30 T cell receptor beta chains reported below all come from one sample, sequenced in a study of blood T cells in healthy people across ages. A second PCR of 7 to 11 cycles used a sample-barcoded 5' primer and a J-beta primer mix. TCRdb passed the 5' RACE reads through MiXCR, listing each CDR3 protein once. The sample consists of roughly 1,500,000 distinct CDR3 sequences, approximately 38% of them appearing once. Input material: blood. All receptors come from a woman between 18 and 30 years old in good health.

With regard to this clonotype: A much larger clone sits a single nucleotide away, making a read error possible. The chain carries TRBV29-1 and TRBJ2-3; D might be TRBD2 (6 bases). Germline V gene lookup returns CDR1 SQVTM and CDR2 ANQGSEA. The CDR3 loop spans 11 amino acids. The CDR3 bases are TGCAGCGTTCACTCGGGAGATATGCAGTATTTT. Its protein product is CSVHSGDMQYF.

The CDR3: CASRGLTWNEQYF. CDR3 DNA sequence: TGTGCCAGCAGGGGTCTGACCTGGAATGAGCAGTACTTC. The chain carries TRBV25-1 and TRBJ2-5; D not resolved. CDR3 size: 13 residues. Trimming removed 6 bases from V and 11 bases from J, with 19 bases in between. CDR1 is MGHDK and CDR2 is SYGVNS in the germline V gene.

The J gene is TRBJ2-7, the V gene TRBV7-3, with D perhaps TRBD1 (5 bases). Germline V gives CDR1 SGHTA, CDR2 FQGTGA. The CDR3 runs 12 residues. Trimming pared 4 bases from V and 6 bases from J, leaving 10 bases between. The CDR3 sequence is CASSYTQGEQYF. The CDR3 DNA follows: TGTGCCAGCAGCTATACGCAGGGCGAGCAGTACTTC.

Only one count was recorded for this clonotype. This sequence joins TRBV7-8 and TRBJ2-7; D is undetermined. The CDR3 runs to 16 residues. Germline CDR1 reads SGHVS; CDR2 reads FQNEAQ. V was cut by 5 bases and J by 0 bases, with 17 bases left in between. CDR3 coding DNA: TGTGCCAGCAGCCTCCGGGCCCATGCGAGCTCCTACGAGCAGTACTTC. It yields the protein CASSLRAHASSYEQYF.

This clonotype appeared a few times. The chain recombines TRBV6-1 with TRBJ2-3; D call uncertain. CDR3 length equals 13 residues. V lost 0 bases and J 5 bases, leaving 6 bases between the germline ends. Per germline, CDR1 MNHNS and CDR2 SASEGT. The CDR3 spells CASSEASIDTQYF. The CDR3 DNA follows: TGTGCCAGCAGTGAAGCGTCGATAGATACGCAGTATTTT.

The table lists this clonotype with a few counts. The genes are TRBV11-1 and TRBJ2-5; tentative D call: TRBD1 (5 bases). The CDR3 covers 15 residues. Germline CDR1 SGHAT, CDR2 FQDESV (reference sequence). Between the trimmed V and J ends, which lost 5 bases and 2 bases, there was a span of 15 bases. The CDR3 region has the DNA TGTGCCAGCAGCCATCGCGGCAGGACACAAGAGACCCAGTACTTC. It codes for CASSHRGRTQETQYF.

This chain joins TRBV6-6 and TRBJ1-5, with a tentative D call TRBD1 (5 bases). The CDR3 length is 16 residues. CDR1 and CDR2 (germline): MNHNY, SVGAGI (reference sequence). Trimming removed 6 bases at V and 4 bases at J, with 19 bases between. CDR3 loop: CASSSNLGQGNQPQHF. In DNA form, the CDR3 reads TGTGCCAGCAGCTCGAACCTGGGGCAAGGAAATCAGCCCCAGCATTTT.

The chain links TRBV7-2 to TRBJ2-1; D is uncertain. The germline gives CDR1 SGHTA, CDR2 FQGNSA. The V end was cut by 5 bases, the J end by 2 bases, with 16 bases between. This CDR3 contains 16 residues. Here the CDR3 DNA reads TGTGCCAGCAGCCCGTCGGTCGTCCGAGCCTACAATGAGCAGTTCTTC. Translating gives CASSPSVVRAYNEQFF.

The table lists this clonotype with a count of one. J is TRBJ2-4 and V is TRBV6-5, with D possibly matching TRBD1 (6 bases). The CDR3 is 14 residues long. The V gene's germline CDR1 is MNHEY and CDR2 SVGAGI. The V end lost 8 bases, the J end lost 13 bases, and 24 bases lay between the germline ends. The CDR3 DNA reads as TGTGCCAGCCGAATCGGGCCAGGCCCAGGGGAGCAGTACTTC. This codes for CASRIGPGPGEQYF.

As regards this clonotype: The junction departs from the called germline gene at one end, perhaps through a read error. V is TRBV11-2 and J is TRBJ2-1; TRBD2 aligns across 10 bases. In germline, CDR1 is SGHAT, CDR2 FQNNGV. The CDR3 totals 18 residues. The CDR3 spells CTSSFRLAGALSYNEQFF. CDR3 DNA: TGTACCAGCAGCTTCCGGCTAGCGGGGGCCCTCTCCTACAATGAGCAGTTCTTC.

This chain joins TRBV7-2 and TRBJ2-2; TRBD1 agrees at 9 bases. V trimming: 5 bases; J trimming: 11 bases; junction bases outside the gene matches: 9. The CDR3 runs to 14 residues. Germline V CDR1 and CDR2: SGHTA, FQGNSA. CDR3 sequence (DNA): TGTGCCAGCAGCCCCCGGGGACAGGGCGGAGAGCTGTTTTTT. This gives the protein CASSPRGQGGELFF.

This clonotype has only a few counts. The chain couples TRBV5-1 to TRBJ2-1; 9 positions match TRBD2. This CDR3 has 17 amino acids. Germline V gene sequence: CDR1 SGHRS, CDR2 YFSETQ. With 6 bases clipped from V and 0 bases from J, the junction kept 10 bases outside the gene matches. The CDR3 spells CASKPGLAPSSYNEQFF. In DNA, the CDR3 is TGCGCCAGCAAGCCGGGACTAGCTCCAAGCTCCTACAATGAGCAGTTCTTC.

The rearrangement uses TRBV4-1 and TRBJ2-7; D possibly corresponds to TRBD2 (6 bases). The CDR3 is 17 amino acids. CDR1 is MGHRA, CDR2 YSYEKL, per germline. Trimming pared 0 bases from V and 4 bases from J, leaving 19 bases between. CDR3 region: CASSQDGGGEKKYEQYF. CDR3 nucleotides: TGCGCCAGCAGCCAAGACGGAGGAGGGGAGAAAAAGTACGAGCAGTACTTC.

The V and J genes are TRBV20-1 and TRBJ2-7, with a tentative D call TRBD2 (5 bases). This CDR3 is built from 12 residues. The V gene lost 6 bases and the J gene lost 0 bases, with 9 bases spanning the gap. Germline assignment: CDR1 DFQATT and CDR2 SNEGSKA (reference sequence). CDR3 bases: TGCAGTGCCCGAGGGTTCTCCTACGAGCAGTACTTC. Protein sequence: CSARGFSYEQYF.

The chain is built from TRBV3-1 and TRBJ2-3, with D perhaps TRBD2 (6 bases). Germline-derived CDR1 and CDR2 are LGHDT and YNNKEL (reference sequence). V was trimmed by 4 bases and J by 6 bases, leaving 17 bases between them. The CDR3 is made up of 15 amino acids. The DNA of the CDR3 is TGTGCCAGCAGCCTCATCAGCGGGCCTGTGGATACGCAGTATTTT. This codes for CASSLISGPVDTQYF.

To note about this clonotype: One junction end does not reproduce the germline sequence, and a read error may be involved. The chain joins TRBV7-9 to TRBJ1-2, with D hard to call. Germline values: CDR1 SEHNR, CDR2 FQNEAQ (reference sequence). The CDR3 sequence is 13 residues long. CDR3 DNA sequence: TGTACCAGCAGCTTAGGGTCCCTCGTGGAAAACACCTTC. It encodes CTSSLGSLVENTF.

Only a few counts were recorded for this clonotype. This sequence joins TRBV27 and TRBJ2-7; D possibly corresponds to TRBD2 (5 bases). CDR3 length: 13 amino acids. The germline V and J ends were trimmed by 1 base and 3 bases, with 7 bases remaining between them. Germline V lookup: CDR1 MNHEY, CDR2 SMNVEV (reference sequence). The CDR3 coding sequence is TGTGCCAGCAGTTTATACGAGGGCTACGAGCAGTACTTC. This gives the protein CASSLYEGYEQYF.

V usage is TRBV5-6 and J usage is TRBJ2-3; 8 nucleotides line up with TRBD2. J lost 2 bases, V lost 1 base, and 9 bases had no gene match. The CDR3 runs to 17 residues. Germline-derived CDR1 and CDR2 are SGHDT and YYEEEE. CDR3 in amino acids: CASSLFLAGPTTDTQYF. The CDR3 nucleotides are TGTGCCAGCAGCTTGTTCCTAGCGGGCCCCACCACAGATACGCAGTATTTT.

This clonotype was counted once. The genes are TRBV12-3 or TRBV12-4 and TRBJ1-4; 9 bases match TRBD1. With V trimmed by 3 bases and J by 10 bases, 6 bases remained unmatched. CDR3 length: 14 amino acids. CDR3 sequence (DNA): TGTGCCAGCAGTTTTGGGACAGGGACCGGAAAACTGTTTTTT. Its protein product is CASSFGTGTGKLFF.

This chain links TRBV12-3 or TRBV12-4 with TRBJ2-3; the D gene is possibly TRBD2 (6 bases). V lost 7 bases and J lost 4, with 27 bases in between. This CDR3 has 18 residues. CDR3: CASTSEGKPKGPPDTQYF. CDR3 nucleotide sequence: TGTGCCAGCACCTCGGAGGGTAAACCAAAGGGGCCCCCAGATACGCAGTATTTT.

The gene calls are TRBV25-1 and TRBJ2-7; a possible D gene is TRBD2 (6 bases). The CDR3 consists of 16 residues. V lost 1 base and J lost 2, with 15 bases in between. Germline loops: CDR1 MGHDK, CDR2 SYGVNS. As DNA, the CDR3 is TGTGCCAGCAGTGAATCTACCGTTCGCGGGACCTACGAGCAGTACTTC. This sequence encodes CASSESTVRGTYEQYF.

The rearrangement uses TRBV11-2 and TRBJ2-3; 11 bases match TRBD2. V was clipped by 4 bases and J by 6 bases; unmatched bases: 12. This CDR3 comprises 17 residues. In germline, CDR1 is SGHAT, CDR2 FQNNGV. The CDR3 DNA reads as TGTGCCAGCAGCTCTTTGATTAGCGGGGGGGTGTCGGATACGCAGTATTTT. Amino acids: CASSSLISGGVSDTQYF.

This rearrangement joins TRBV12-5 to TRBJ2-2, with D unresolved. The CDR3 runs to 17 residues. The ends were cut back, 0 bases at V and 3 bases at J, with 14 bases in the middle. Per germline, CDR1 LGHNT and CDR2 FRNRAP. The CDR3 is CASGLVGLGWDTGELFF. The CDR3, as DNA: TGTGCTAGTGGTTTGGTTGGTCTGGGTTGGGACACCGGGGAGCTGTTTTTT.

The chain employs TRBV9 and TRBJ2-2; 9 bases map to TRBD2. CDR3 size: 16 residues. Germline trimming cut 3 bases from V and 0 bases from J; bases unmatched to any gene: 3. Germline CDR1 and CDR2: SGDLS and YYNGEE. This CDR3 reads CASSATSGSNTGELFF. CDR3 bases: TGTGCCAGCAGCGCAACTAGCGGGTCGAACACCGGGGAGCTGTTTTTT. The full variable domain, rest sourced from reference TRBV9 and TRBJ2-2, is DSGVTQTPKHLITATGQRVTLRCSPRSGDLSVYWYQQSLDQGLQFLIQYYNGEERAKGNILERFSAQQFPDLHSELNLSSLELGDSALYFCASSATSGSNTGELFFGEGSRLTVL.

The chain carries TRBV27 and TRBJ2-5; no definite D call. This CDR3 comprises 14 residues. CDR1 is MNHEY and CDR2 is SMNVEV in the germline V gene (reference sequence). Trimming cost V 5 bases and J 2 bases, with 12 bases left between them. For the CDR3, the DNA is TGTGCCAGCAGTCAGATTGGGGTACAAGAGACCCAGTACTTC. Its translation is CASSQIGVQETQYF.

The chain uses TRBV7-9 and TRBJ2-3, with D possibly TRBD2 on 6 matching bases. The CDR3 spans 16 residues. The germline V and J ends were trimmed by 1 base and 4 bases, with 15 bases remaining between them. Germline CDR1 SEHNR, CDR2 FQNEAQ (reference sequence). CDR3: CASSLGSGVLADTQYF. The CDR3 region has the DNA TGTGCCAGCAGCTTAGGTTCGGGGGTCCTGGCAGATACGCAGTATTTT.

The chain is built from TRBV18 and TRBJ2-5; 7 positions agree with TRBD1. The better agreement between TRBJ2-7 and the DNA end casts doubt on the J call. Germline V CDR1 and CDR2: KGHSH, LQKENI. The CDR3 is made up of 13 amino acids. In DNA form, the CDR3 reads TGTGCCAGCTCACCGGGGACAGCTTCCGAGCAGTACTTC. It yields the protein CASSPGTASEQYF.

This rearrangement joins TRBV6-1 to TRBJ2-1, with D maybe TRBD1 (5 bases). From germline, CDR1 is MNHNS and CDR2 SASEGT. The CDR3 is 15 amino acids. Trimming removed 5 bases from V and 0 bases from J, with 11 bases in between. DNA for the CDR3: TGTGCCAGCAGTAAACAGGATTCCTCCTACAATGAGCAGTTCTTC. Translated: CASSKQDSSYNEQFF.

This clonotype was seen a handful of times. The J gene is TRBJ2-6, the V gene TRBV12-5; D unresolved. CDR1 LGHNT and CDR2 FRNRAP come from the germline V gene. CDR3 length: 13 residues. The V end was cut by 7 bases, the J end by 1 base, with 5 bases between. CDR3 in DNA: TGTGCTAGTGCCCAATCTGGGGCCAACGTCCTGACTTTC. Protein sequence: CASAQSGANVLTF.

The V call is TRBV6-6, the J call TRBJ2-3; no clear D. The CDR3 runs 15 residues. V was trimmed by 2 bases and J by 5 bases, leaving 14 bases between them. Germline CDR1 reads MNHNY; CDR2 reads SVGAGI (reference sequence). The DNA for the CDR3 is TGTGCCAGCAGTTACCCGACTGGAGTGGGAGATACGCAGTATTTT. As protein: CASSYPTGVGDTQYF.